This TCR beta chain was documented in a study of PD-L1 blockade in urothelial cancer. The data were produced by immunoSEQ multiplex PCR, yet TCRdb's version contains in-frame clones alone and is incomplete. The data hold approximately 79,000 clones, with around 93% observed a single time. Time point here: peripheral blood 6 weeks after treatment start. The sample here was PBMCs, taken around atezolizumab (anti-PD-L1) treatment. The clonotype was recovered from an elderly woman with urothelial cancer.

DNA of the CDR3: TGTGCCAGCAAAGAAACTAGCGGGAGTTCCTACGAGCAGTACTTC. It yields the protein CASKETSGSSYEQYF. The V gene is TRBV6-6, the J gene TRBJ2-7; 11 nucleotides line up with TRBD2. The germline V gene encodes CDR1 MNHNY and CDR2 SVGAGI (reference sequence). Germline trimming cut 7 bases from V and 1 base from J; bases unmatched to any gene: 6. This CDR3 comprises 15 residues.